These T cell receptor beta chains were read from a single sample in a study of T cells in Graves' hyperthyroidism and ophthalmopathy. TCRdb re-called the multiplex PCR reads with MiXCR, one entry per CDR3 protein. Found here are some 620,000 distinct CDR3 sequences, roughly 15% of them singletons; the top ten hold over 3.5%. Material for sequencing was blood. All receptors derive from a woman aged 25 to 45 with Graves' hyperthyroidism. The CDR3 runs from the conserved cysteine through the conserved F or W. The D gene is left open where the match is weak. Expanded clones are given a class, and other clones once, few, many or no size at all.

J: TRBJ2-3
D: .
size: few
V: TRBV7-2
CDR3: CASSLEADDTQYF
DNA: TGTGCCAGCAGCTTAGAGGCGGATGATACGCAGTATTTT

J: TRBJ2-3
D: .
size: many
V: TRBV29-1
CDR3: CSVEGDTDTQYF
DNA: TGCAGCGTTGAGGGTGACACAGATACGCAGTATTTT

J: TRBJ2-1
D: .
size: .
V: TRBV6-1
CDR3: CASSPWEVNNEQFF
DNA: TGTGCCAGCAGCCCATGGGAGGTTAACAATGAGCAGTTCTTC

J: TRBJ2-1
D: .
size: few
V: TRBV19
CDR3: CASSTTNEQFF
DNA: TGTGCCAGTAGTACCACCAATGAGCAGTTCTTC

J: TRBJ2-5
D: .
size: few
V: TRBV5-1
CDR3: CASRKEFQETQYF
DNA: TGCGCCAGCAGGAAGGAGTTCCAAGAGACCCAGTACTTC

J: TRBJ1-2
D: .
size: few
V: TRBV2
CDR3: CASSESPGRFYGYTF
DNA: TGTGCCAGCAGTGAATCCCCGGGGAGGTTCTATGGCTACACCTTC

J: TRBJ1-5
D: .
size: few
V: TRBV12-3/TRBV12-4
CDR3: CASKFGPQPQHF
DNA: TGTGCCAGCAAATTCGGGCCTCAGCCCCAGCATTTT

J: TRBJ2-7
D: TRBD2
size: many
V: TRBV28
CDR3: CASSYGLAGGLEQYF
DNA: TGTGCCAGCAGTTACGGACTAGCGGGAGGGCTCGAGCAGTACTTC

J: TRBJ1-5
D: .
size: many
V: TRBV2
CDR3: CASSDDNQPQHF
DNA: TGTGCCAGCAGTGACGATAATCAGCCCCAGCATTTT

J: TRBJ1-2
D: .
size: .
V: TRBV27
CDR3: CASSLRGGPYGYTF
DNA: TGTGCCAGCAGTTTAAGGGGGGGCCCCTATGGCTACACCTTC

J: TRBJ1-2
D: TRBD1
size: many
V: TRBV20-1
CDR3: CSAPTGRLNYGYTF
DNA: TGCAGTGCACCGACAGGGAGGCTTAACTATGGCTACACCTTC

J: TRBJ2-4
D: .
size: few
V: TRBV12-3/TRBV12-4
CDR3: CASRSGGIQYF
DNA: TGTGCCAGCAGGTCAGGAGGCATTCAGTACTTC

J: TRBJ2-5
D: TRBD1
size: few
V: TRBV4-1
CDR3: CASSRSEAGGIATQYF
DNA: TGCGCCAGCAGTCGGAGTGAGGCAGGGGGCATTGCGACCCAGTACTTC

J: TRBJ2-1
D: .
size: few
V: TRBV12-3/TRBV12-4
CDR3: CASSLAPETPAYNEQFF
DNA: TGTGCCAGCAGTTTAGCGCCGGAGACTCCTGCCTACAATGAGCAGTTCTTC

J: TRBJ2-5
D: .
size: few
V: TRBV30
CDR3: CAWRGEETQYF
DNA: TGTGCCTGGAGGGGGGAAGAGACCCAGTACTTC

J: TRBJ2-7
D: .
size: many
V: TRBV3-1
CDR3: CASSPLRGEQYF
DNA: TGTGCCAGCAGCCCCTTGCGGGGCGAGCAGTACTTC

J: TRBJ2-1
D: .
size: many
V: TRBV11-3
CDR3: CASSLEGPGTGSDEQFF
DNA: TGTGCCAGCAGCTTAGAGGGGCCCGGAACAGGGTCGGATGAGCAGTTCTTC

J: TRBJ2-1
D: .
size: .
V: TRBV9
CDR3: CASSVDPRGYNEQFF
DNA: TGTGCCAGCAGCGTAGACCCTCGGGGGTACAATGAGCAGTTCTTC

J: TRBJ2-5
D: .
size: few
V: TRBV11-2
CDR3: CASKRDAGWTETQYF
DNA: TGTGCCAGCAAGAGGGACGCGGGGTGGACAGAGACCCAGTACTTC

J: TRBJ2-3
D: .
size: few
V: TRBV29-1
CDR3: CSGTRGFTDTQYF
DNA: TGCAGCGGAACGAGGGGATTCACAGATACGCAGTATTTT

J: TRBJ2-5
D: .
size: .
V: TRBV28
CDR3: CASRAPGTGRQETQYF
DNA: TGTGCCAGCAGAGCCCCCGGGACGGGACGCCAAGAGACCCAGTACTTC

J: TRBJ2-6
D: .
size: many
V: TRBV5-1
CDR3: CASSLSGSSGANVLTF
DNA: TGCGCCAGCAGCTTGAGTGGGAGCTCTGGGGCCAACGTCCTGACTTTC

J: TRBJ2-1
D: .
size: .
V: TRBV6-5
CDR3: CASSYRNREQFF
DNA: TGTGCCAGCAGTTACCGCAATCGTGAGCAGTTCTTC

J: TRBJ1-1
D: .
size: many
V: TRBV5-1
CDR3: CASSLRSGQQNTEAFF
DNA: TGCGCCAGCAGCTTGCGGTCCGGACAGCAAAACACTGAAGCTTTCTTT

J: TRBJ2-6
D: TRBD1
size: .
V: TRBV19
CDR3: CASSEPGGAGANVLTF
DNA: TGTGCCAGTAGTGAACCAGGGGGCGCTGGGGCCAACGTCCTGACTTTC

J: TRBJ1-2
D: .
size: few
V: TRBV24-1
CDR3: CATSDFGTRSGGYGYTF
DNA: TGTGCCACCAGTGATTTCGGGACACGATCTGGGGGCTATGGCTACACCTTC

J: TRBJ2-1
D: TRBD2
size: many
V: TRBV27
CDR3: CASSLGGGDEQFF
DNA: TGTGCCAGCAGTCTCGGGGGGGGGGATGAGCAGTTCTTC

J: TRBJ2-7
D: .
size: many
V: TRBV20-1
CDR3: CSASGLTGLYEQYF
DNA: TGCAGTGCTAGTGGACTCACGGGGCTCTACGAGCAGTACTTC

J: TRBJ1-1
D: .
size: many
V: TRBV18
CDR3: CASSEVGGLMNTEAFF
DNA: TGTGCCAGCTCAGAGGTAGGAGGACTCATGAACACTGAAGCTTTCTTT

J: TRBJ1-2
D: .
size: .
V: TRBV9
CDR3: CASSVGGGDSSIGYTF
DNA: TGTGCCAGCAGCGTAGGTGGCGGTGACAGTTCGATTGGCTACACCTTC

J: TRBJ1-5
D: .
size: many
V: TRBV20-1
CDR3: CSATVGWDQPQHF
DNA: TGCAGTGCTACGGTTGGGTGGGATCAGCCCCAGCATTTT

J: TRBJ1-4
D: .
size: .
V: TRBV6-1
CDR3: CASSEGPGTINEKLFF
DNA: TGTGCCAGCAGTGAAGGACCAGGGACCATTAATGAAAAACTGTTTTTT

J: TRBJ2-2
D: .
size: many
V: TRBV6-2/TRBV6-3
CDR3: CASSYSTTIVWTGELFF
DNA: TGTGCCAGCAGTTACTCGACCACGATCGTGTGGACCGGGGAGCTGTTTTTT

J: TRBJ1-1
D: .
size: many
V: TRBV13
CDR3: CASSLAVSDTEAFF
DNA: TGTGCCAGCAGCTTAGCGGTCAGCGACACTGAAGCTTTCTTT

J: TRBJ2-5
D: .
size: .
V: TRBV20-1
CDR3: CSARDVRGQETQYF
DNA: TGCAGTGCTAGAGATGTCCGGGGGCAAGAGACCCAGTACTTC

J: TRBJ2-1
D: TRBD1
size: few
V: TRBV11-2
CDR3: CASSSEGTGYNEQFF
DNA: TGTGCCAGCAGCTCCGAAGGGACAGGGTACAATGAGCAGTTCTTC

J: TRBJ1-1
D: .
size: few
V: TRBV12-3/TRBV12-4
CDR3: CASSPDSGPPRSEAFF
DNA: TGTGCCAGCAGTCCCGACTCGGGACCTCCGAGGTCTGAAGCTTTCTTT

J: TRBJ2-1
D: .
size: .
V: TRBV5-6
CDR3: CASSLGSDYYNEQFF
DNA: TGTGCCAGCAGCTTGGGCTCGGACTACTACAATGAGCAGTTCTTC

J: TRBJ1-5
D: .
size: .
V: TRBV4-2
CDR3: CASSQGRAGNQPQHF
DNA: TGTGCCAGCAGCCAAGGCAGGGCGGGCAATCAGCCCCAGCATTTT

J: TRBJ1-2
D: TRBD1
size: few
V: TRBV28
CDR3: CASSLRWTGINRGYTF
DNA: TGTGCCAGCAGTTTAAGGTGGACAGGGATAAACAGGGGCTACACCTTC

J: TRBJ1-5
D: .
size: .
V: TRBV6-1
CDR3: CASSPQKDQPQHF
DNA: TGTGCCAGCAGTCCACAGAAAGATCAGCCCCAGCATTTT

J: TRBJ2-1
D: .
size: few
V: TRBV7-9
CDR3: CASSHRDLSSYNEQFF
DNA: TGTGCCAGCAGCCACCGGGACTTAAGCTCCTACAATGAGCAGTTCTTC

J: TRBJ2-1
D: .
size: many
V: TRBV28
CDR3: CASSFYGNGYNEQFF
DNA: TGTGCCAGCAGTTTCTACGGAAACGGATACAATGAGCAGTTCTTC